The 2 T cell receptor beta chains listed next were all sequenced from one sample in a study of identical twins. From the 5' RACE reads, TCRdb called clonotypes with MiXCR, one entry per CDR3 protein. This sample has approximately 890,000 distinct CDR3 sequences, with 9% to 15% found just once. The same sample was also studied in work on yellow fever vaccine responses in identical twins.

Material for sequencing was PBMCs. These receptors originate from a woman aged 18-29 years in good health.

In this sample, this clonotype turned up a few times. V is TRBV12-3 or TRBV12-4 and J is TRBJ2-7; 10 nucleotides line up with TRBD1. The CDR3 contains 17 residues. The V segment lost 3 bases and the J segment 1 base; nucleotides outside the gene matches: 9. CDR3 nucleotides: TGTGCCAGCAGTTTTCGGGGACAGGGGTTTTTATCCTACGAGCAGTACTTC. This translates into CASSFRGQGFLSYEQYF.

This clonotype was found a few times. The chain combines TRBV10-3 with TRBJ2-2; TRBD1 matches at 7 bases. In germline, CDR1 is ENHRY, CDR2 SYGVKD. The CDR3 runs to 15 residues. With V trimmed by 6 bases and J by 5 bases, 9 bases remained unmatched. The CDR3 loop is CAIRRLGGHTGELFF. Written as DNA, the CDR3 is TGTGCCATCAGAAGGCTAGGGGGCCATACCGGGGAGCTGTTTTTT.